What follows describes a single TCR beta chain. This entry belongs to a study of blood T cell repertoires in COVID-19. Overall study: Specimens from acute and convalescent COVID-19 originated in the United States, Italy and Spain.

Per the original data handling: Reference gene primer amplification gave estimated nucleated cell counts. Here immunoSEQ multiplex PCR was the method, and the copy in TCRdb shows in-frame clones only, minus some. V and J calls and clone size come straight from that table; D and trimming were deduced from the DNA. The sample lists roughly 200,000 clones; 75% to 90% were seen once. Two negative PCRs, clearance, or symptom resolution characterized the recovered Cohort 3 donors. V lost 1 base and J lost 5; bases outside the gene matches: 8. The CDR3 has 14 amino acids. Germline-derived CDR1 and CDR2 are GTSNPN and SVGIG (reference sequence).

This receptor was identified in a man in his forties or fifties who had recovered from COVID-19. Sequenced sample: PBMCs or T cells enriched from blood (not recorded which). The V gene is TRBV30, the J gene TRBJ2-7; 7 bases match TRBD1. CDR3 sequence: CAWSEGRGRNEQYF. Here the CDR3 DNA reads TGTGCCTGGAGTGAGGGAAGGGGGCGTAACGAGCAGTACTTC.